These T cell receptor beta chains were read from a single sample in a study of control samples from healthy donors and cancer patients. Generated by immunoSEQ multiplex PCR, the TCRdb table keeps only in-frame clones and is missing some. The table has 100,000 to 150,000 clones, around 87% seen once; the top ten hold about 2.9%. Sequenced material: blood. The receptors come from a man aged 60 to 75 in good health. CDR3s include the opening cysteine and the closing phenylalanine or tryptophan. D genes are given only for firm matches. Clone size is shown for a subset of rows, as once, few, many or a class of expanded clone.

v_gene	d_gene	abundance	j_gene	CDR3nt	CDR3aa
TRBV18	TRBD2	-	TRBJ2-7	TGTGCCAGCTCACCTGGGACTAGCGCTTACGAGCAGTACTTC	CASSPGTSAYEQYF
TRBV18	-	-	TRBJ1-2	TGTGCCAGCTCACCACTACCGGTCCTCGCTGGCGGCTACACCTTC	CASSPLPVLAGGYTF
TRBV19	-	-	TRBJ1-2	TGTGCCAGTAGTACTCAGGGGAACTATGGCTACACCTTC	CASSTQGNYGYTF
TRBV27	TRBD1	-	TRBJ1-1	TGTGCCAGCAGTTTCTTACGGACAGGGGGCGAAGCTTTCTTT	CASSFLRTGGEAFF
TRBV10-3	-	-	TRBJ1-5	TGTGCCATCAGTGAGGGGTCAGGGTATAGCAATCAGCCCCAGCATTTT	CAISEGSGYSNQPQHF
TRBV5-1	TRBD1	-	TRBJ1-4	TGCGCCAGCAGCTTTTTACAGGGGGGCGAAAAACTGTTTTTT	CASSFLQGGEKLFF
TRBV29-1	-	-	TRBJ2-5	TGCAGCGCCCCCGGGGTGTACCAAGAGACCCAGTACTTC	CSAPGVYQETQYF
TRBV2	-	-	TRBJ1-2	TGTGCCAGCAGCGCCAGGGAAGCGGCCCTAACCCCTGGCTACACCTTC	CASSAREAALTPGYTF
TRBV9	TRBD1	-	TRBJ2-7	TGTGCCAGCAGCCCAAGGTCCAGGGGGCTTTCCTACGAGCAGTACTTC	CASSPRSRGLSYEQYF
TRBV3-1/TRBV3-2	TRBD2	-	TRBJ2-1	TGTGCCAGCAGCCCCGGACTAGCGGGGGGGCTTACCTACAATGAGCAGTTCTTC	CASSPGLAGGLTYNEQFF
TRBV28	-	-	TRBJ1-3	TGTGCCTCCCTAGGGTGGGGGTCAGCTGGAAACACCATATATTTT	CASLGWGSAGNTIYF
TRBV28	-	-	TRBJ1-3	TGTGCCAGCAGTCCGAGGACCGTTTACTCTGGAAACACCATATATTTT	CASSPRTVYSGNTIYF
TRBV7-8	-	-	TRBJ1-3	TGTGCCAGCAGCTCAAGGGGCTCTGGAAACACCATATATTTT	CASSSRGSGNTIYF
TRBV9	-	few	TRBJ2-7	TGTGCCAGCAGCCCCCGAGGAGGGTCCTACGAGCAGTACTTC	CASSPRGGSYEQYF
TRBV15	-	-	TRBJ1-1	TGTGCCACCAGCAGCGGCCAGGGACGGCGGATGAACACTGAAGCTTTCTTT	CATSSGQGRRMNTEAFF
TRBV5-6	-	few	TRBJ1-2	TGTGCCAGCAGCTTGGTGTCAAAGGACGTTTTTGGCCGCGGCTACACCTTC	CASSLVSKDVFGRGYTF
TRBV7-9	TRBD1	-	TRBJ1-2	TGTGCCAGCAGCTTGGACAGGGTAGGCTATGGCTACACCTTC	CASSLDRVGYGYTF
TRBV18	-	-	TRBJ2-1	TGTGCCAGCTCACCAATTGGCGGGTTGGCCTACAATGAGCAGTTCTTC	CASSPIGGLAYNEQFF
TRBV6-5	TRBD1	-	TRBJ2-1	TGTGCCAGCAGTTACTCCGGGACAGGATACAATGAGCAGTTCTTC	CASSYSGTGYNEQFF
TRBV5-1	TRBD1	-	TRBJ2-3	TGCGCCAGCAGCTTGGAAGGGGGCCCGGATACGCAGTATTTT	CASSLEGGPDTQYF
TRBV12-5	-	-	TRBJ1-1	TGTGCTAGTGGTTTGTGGTTGGCTGGATCCCACGCTGAAGCTTTCTTT	CASGLWLAGSHAEAFF
TRBV6-2/TRBV6-3	TRBD2	-	TRBJ2-1	TGTGCCAGCAGTTATTCAGCGGGGGGGTACAATGAGCAGTTCTTC	CASSYSAGGYNEQFF
TRBV3-1/TRBV3-2	-	-	TRBJ1-6	TGTGCCAGCACTAATAATTCACCCCTCCACTTT	CASTNNSPLHF
TRBV19	-	-	TRBJ2-7	TGTGCCAGCCGCTCATCCGGACAGTTAACCCACGAGCAGTACTTC	CASRSSGQLTHEQYF
TRBV5-1	-	-	TRBJ1-5	TGCGCCAGCAGCTTGGGTCTAGAGCAGCCCCAGCATTTT	CASSLGLEQPQHF
TRBV4-2	TRBD1	-	TRBJ2-1	TGTGCCAGCAGCCAACCGGGACAGTACAATGAGCAGTTCTTC	CASSQPGQYNEQFF
TRBV7-3	TRBD2	-	TRBJ2-3	TGTGCCAGCAGTTGGACGGGGGGGCCTACAGATACGCAGTATTTT	CASSWTGGPTDTQYF
TRBV7-2	TRBD1	-	TRBJ1-5	TGTGCCAGCAGCTCCGCCGGGGGACAGATTAGCAATCAGCCCCAGCATTTT	CASSSAGGQISNQPQHF
TRBV10-1	-	-	TRBJ2-5	TGCGCCAGCGCAGGTAGGGACCAAGAGACCCAGTACTTC	CASAGRDQETQYF
TRBV2	-	-	TRBJ2-5	TGTGCCAGCAACTACAACAGCCGAGGGGAGACCCAGTACTTC	CASNYNSRGETQYF
TRBV6-6	TRBD1	-	TRBJ1-4	TGTGCCAGCAGTTCTCGGACAGGGGCAGCTAATGAAAAACTGTTTTTT	CASSSRTGAANEKLFF
TRBV14	-	-	TRBJ2-1	TGTGCCAGCAGCCAACGAGGGTCCAATGAGCAGTTCTTC	CASSQRGSNEQFF
TRBV6-5	TRBD1	-	TRBJ1-4	TGTGCCAGCAGGCGACAGGGGGGTGGTGAAAAACTGTTTTTT	CASRRQGGGEKLFF
TRBV2	-	-	TRBJ2-6	TGTGCCAGCAGTGAAACAGGGTCGGGTGGGGCCAACGTCCTGACTTTC	CASSETGSGGANVLTF
TRBV24-1	-	-	TRBJ1-2	TGTGCCACCAGTGATGCAGGGGCCACTCCTAACTATGGCTACACCTTC	CATSDAGATPNYGYTF
TRBV19	-	-	TRBJ2-7	TGTGCCAGTAGTATAGTAGGGGGTCGTCGGAACGAGCAGTACTTC	CASSIVGGRRNEQYF
TRBV18	-	-	TRBJ1-4	TGTGCCAGCTCACCGGGACTCAGGAATGAAAAACTGTTTTTT	CASSPGLRNEKLFF
TRBV10-2	-	-	TRBJ1-2	TGCGCCAGCAGGGGACCTGGAGGGGGAAATGGGTACACCTTC	CASRGPGGGNGYTF
TRBV11-3	TRBD1	-	TRBJ1-5	TGTGCCAGCAGCACTGACGGGACAGGCGATTATAGCAATCAGCCCCAGCATTTT	CASSTDGTGDYSNQPQHF
TRBV25-1	-	-	TRBJ2-5	TGTGCCAGCAGTGAATCCACCGGGACTCCAACCCAGTACTTC	CASSESTGTPTQYF
TRBV28	-	-	TRBJ1-1	TGTGCCAGCAGTAACTTCCCAAAAGCTTTCTTT	CASSNFPKAFF
TRBV28	-	-	TRBJ1-2	TGTGCCAGCAGTCCCGACAGTTTACCTGGCTACACCTTC	CASSPDSLPGYTF
TRBV21-1	-	-	TRBJ1-3	TGTGCCAGCAGCCGGGTGGGGGAAGAATCTGGAAACACCATATATTTT	CASSRVGEESGNTIYF
TRBV2	TRBD1	-	TRBJ2-7	TGTGCCAGCAGTTCTTTATCAGGGGGCGAGCAGTACTTC	CASSSLSGGEQYF
TRBV12-3/TRBV12-4	-	-	TRBJ1-2	TGTGCCAGCAGTTTAGCAGGGGGCTATGGCTACACCTTC	CASSLAGGYGYTF
TRBV28	-	-	TRBJ1-1	TGTGCCAGCGCCGTGACAGCTGAAGCTTTCTTT	CASAVTAEAFF